This entry describes one T cell receptor beta chain. This clonotype appeared many times. What this receptor recognizes is not known. No much larger clone is present one base from it, and per-base qualities are unavailable. The source of the sample is a study of response to subunit inactivated influenza vaccine (dated by TCRdb to 2016 to 2019). Background for the entire study: Deep quantitative profiling of the T cell receptor repertoire was used in the study to follow responses to a trivalent subunit inactivated influenza vaccine. What the research found in general, with its limitations: It was suggested by the authors that each seasonal influenza vaccination may recruit only a limited number of new T cells.

The protocol used for the library was RT-PCR. Instrument used: Illumina HiSeq 2500. Clones were called with MiXCR by TCRdb after fastp trimmed the public reads at Q25, and only in-frame beta chains were retained. A single entry per CDR3 protein holds the most common genes and DNA from its merged rows. This sample has approximately 570,000 distinct CDR3 sequences in its table, and 7.6% of those were observed once. 10% to 15% of the sample rests with the top ten. V loses 5 bases at its end and J loses 5 bases; junction bases beyond the gene matches: 11. Inclusive of the bounding cysteine and phenylalanine, the CDR3 is 15 residues long. Solely the CDR3 DNA is kept, with 45 bases framed from the first base. CDR1 and CDR2 are drawn from the germline V gene: SGDLS, YYNGEE.

This sequence originates from a man aged 45-69 years who received an inactivated influenza vaccine. Donor details come from another sample of the same person, matched by shared clones. The chain employs TRBV9 and TRBJ2-3, with 7 bases aligning to TRBD1. This material consisted of PBMCs from blood, taken around 2 years after vaccination. The DNA reads as follows: TGTGCCAGCAGTTCAGACAGGGCAAGAAGAGATACGCAGTATTTT. The resulting protein is CASSSDRARRDTQYF.